This T cell receptor (beta chain) stems from a study of neurological immune-mediated disorders. The CDR3 sequence is 16 residues long. V lost 4 bases and J lost 4, with 19 bases in between. Germline V CDR1 and CDR2: LGHNA, YSLEER. Each CDR3 protein gets one entry after TCRdb re-called the 5' RACE reads with MiXCR. Among tens of thousands of distinct CDR3 sequences listed, approximately 7.2% were seen once. This clonotype was detected ten times or more. The V gene is TRBV4-3, the J gene TRBJ2-5; TRBD2 is a possible D gene (7 bases). The sample comprised CD4+ T cells from blood. This clonotype was sampled from a man aged 45-60 years in good health. CDR3 nucleotide sequence: TGCGCCAGCAGCCCGGGGGGCGGGACACCCACAGAGACCCAGTACTTC. Translated, it gives CASSPGGGTPTETQYF.